The text below deals with one TCR beta chain. Its cognate antigen is unknown. Time point reported: peripheral blood 6 weeks after treatment start. V gave up 1 base and J gave up 5 bases; unmatched junction bases: 3. CDR1 and CDR2 (germline): GTSNPN, SVGIG (reference sequence). This CDR3 region has 14 residues. The record originates from a study of PD-L1 blockade in urothelial cancer. Study details: Starting at some point between 2013 and 2014, patients were given atezolizumab (1,200 mg intravenously every 3 weeks). Blood underwent analysis 3 weeks (second dose) and 6 weeks after treatment began. Across blood samples, T cells had a median count of around 140,000. Overall study results and limits: More expansion of tumor-associated blood clones, seen at 3 weeks, marked durable-benefit patients.

Using immunoSEQ multiplex PCR, the repertoire was profiled, and TCRdb retains in-frame clones only, with some absent. The sample holds some 40,000 clones, around 90% seen once. Sequencing used PBMCs, obtained around atezolizumab (anti-PD-L1) treatment. This receptor was obtained from an older man with urothelial cancer. This rearrangement joins TRBV30 to TRBJ2-2; 8 positions agree with TRBD2. CDR3 sequence (DNA): TGTGCCTGGAGTGGCCCTAGCGGGACCGGGGAGCTGTTTTTT. It codes for CAWSGPSGTGELFF.